This is a list of T cell receptor beta chains from one sample in a study of T-cell memory formation after mild COVID-19. From the 5' RACE reads, TCRdb called clonotypes with MiXCR, one entry per CDR3 protein. The data contain around 340,000 distinct CDR3 sequences, roughly 15% of them singletons. Source material: PBMCs or a T cell subset sorted from them (not recorded which). The source of these receptors is a man aged 18 to 35 who had mild COVID-19 (a few samples of this study predate the infection). Cell type and time point are not known. Each CDR3 is given with its conserved first and last residue. The order of the fields is D gene, V gene, J gene, clone size, CDR3 protein, CDR3 DNA. A D gene is named only where the DNA matches it firmly. Size is stated for part of the rows, as once, few or many counts, or as a class when the clone is expanded.

NA,TRBV7-2,TRBJ2-3,NA,CASSRTSIPTTADTQYF,TGTGCCAGCAGCCGGACATCAATTCCCACCACGGCAGATACGCAGTATTTT
NA,TRBV12-3/TRBV12-4,TRBJ2-2,NA,CASSFPPKGGTWELFF,TGTGCCAGCAGTTTCCCCCCGAAGGGGGGCACCTGGGAGCTGTTTTTT
NA,TRBV3-1,TRBJ2-7,few,CASSRRAGFSYEQYF,TGTGCCAGCAGCCGCCGGGCCGGTTTCTCCTACGAGCAGTACTTC
NA,TRBV20-1,TRBJ2-5,NA,CSAPPTIRSETQYF,TGCAGTGCCCCCCCAACGATACGGTCGGAGACCCAGTACTTC
NA,TRBV4-3,TRBJ1-3,few,CASSYRQASSDGNTIYF,TGCGCCAGCAGCTACCGACAGGCCTCTTCGGATGGAAACACCATATATTTT
NA,TRBV24-1,TRBJ2-3,NA,CATLQPDTQYF,TGTGCCACCCTACAGCCAGATACGCAGTATTTT
NA,TRBV6-2/TRBV6-3,TRBJ2-5,few,CASRWRGGPETQYF,TGTGCCAGCAGGTGGAGGGGGGGTCCTGAGACCCAGTACTTC
TRBD2,TRBV4-2,TRBJ2-3,NA,CASSQASGGIWGTQYF,TGTGCCAGCAGCCAAGCTAGCGGGGGCATATGGGGTACGCAGTATTTT
TRBD2,TRBV27,TRBJ2-1,NA,CASSWFLAGGHNEQFF,TGTGCCAGCAGCTGGTTTCTAGCGGGGGGGCACAATGAGCAGTTCTTC
NA,TRBV7-9,TRBJ1-2,few,CASSKDGFGVEGYTF,TGTGCCAGCAGCAAAGACGGGTTCGGGGTGGAAGGCTACACCTTC
TRBD1,TRBV29-1,TRBJ2-6,few,CSVPTGSHSGANVLTF,TGCAGCGTCCCGACAGGGTCCCACTCTGGGGCCAACGTCCTGACTTTC
NA,TRBV4-2,TRBJ1-4,NA,CASSQGPGTEEKLFF,TGTGCCAGCAGCCAAGGCCCAGGGACCGAGGAAAAACTGTTTTTT
NA,TRBV6-5,TRBJ2-3,NA,CASSYFHGGGPWGDTQYF,TGTGCCAGCAGTTACTTCCATGGGGGGGGGCCTTGGGGAGATACGCAGTATTTT
TRBD2,TRBV10-3,TRBJ2-3,NA,CAISVPGLAGGNRTPDTQYF,TGTGCCATCAGTGTGCCGGGACTAGCGGGGGGGAACAGGACCCCAGATACGCAGTATTTT
NA,TRBV10-2,TRBJ1-2,many,CASRGGGNYGYTF,TGCGCCAGCAGGGGGGGCGGTAACTATGGCTACACCTTC
NA,TRBV7-8,TRBJ2-1,once,CASSLGAERYNEQFF,TGTGCCAGCAGCTTAGGGGCAGAACGCTACAATGAGCAGTTCTTC
NA,TRBV7-2,TRBJ1-1,many,CASSSDGAFF,TGTGCCAGCAGCTCCGACGGAGCTTTCTTT
NA,TRBV6-5,TRBJ1-1,many,CASSYVLGLRKAFF,TGTGCCAGCAGTTACGTACTTGGCCTGCGCAAAGCTTTCTTT
NA,TRBV7-3,TRBJ2-1,many,CASSPLRDYNEQFF,TGTGCCAGCAGCCCCCTAAGGGACTACAATGAGCAGTTCTTC
NA,TRBV7-2,TRBJ2-2,NA,CASSLLSWVGANTGELFF,TGTGCCAGCAGCTTGTTGAGCTGGGTAGGGGCGAACACCGGGGAGCTGTTTTTT
NA,TRBV5-1,TRBJ2-1,NA,CASSLEPGGNEQFF,TGCGCCAGCAGCTTGGAACCAGGCGGCAATGAGCAGTTCTTC
NA,TRBV12-3/TRBV12-4,TRBJ2-5,NA,CASSARKGAETQYF,TGTGCCAGCAGTGCGCGTAAAGGGGCAGAGACCCAGTACTTC
TRBD1,TRBV7-6,TRBJ2-5,NA,CASSHRGMAQYF,TGTGCCAGCAGCCACAGGGGGATGGCCCAGTACTTC
NA,TRBV20-1,TRBJ2-5,NA,CSASPGRLEETQYF,TGCAGTGCTAGCCCAGGGAGACTCGAAGAGACCCAGTACTTC
NA,TRBV29-1,TRBJ2-5,few,CSVRFSEETQYF,TGCAGCGTTCGTTTCAGCGAAGAGACCCAGTACTTC
TRBD2,TRBV9,TRBJ2-3,many,CASSKGLAGVLDTQYF,TGTGCCAGCAGCAAGGGACTAGCGGGGGTCTTGGATACGCAGTATTTT
NA,TRBV20-1,TRBJ1-1,NA,CSASGGGAEAFF,TGCAGTGCTAGCGGAGGAGGGGCTGAAGCTTTCTTT
NA,TRBV28,TRBJ1-6,NA,CASTFKGSYNSPLHF,TGTGCCAGCACCTTCAAGGGCTCCTATAATTCACCCCTCCACTTT
TRBD1,TRBV5-1,TRBJ2-6,NA,CASSLGLQGASSGANVLTF,TGCGCCAGCAGCTTGGGCTTACAGGGGGCAAGCTCTGGGGCCAACGTCCTGACTTTC
TRBD1,TRBV11-2,TRBJ2-1,few,CATTGAFYNEQFF,TGTGCCACCACAGGGGCCTTTTACAATGAGCAGTTCTTC
NA,TRBV4-3,TRBJ1-2,few,CASSQDFGGVNYGYTF,TGCGCCAGCAGCCAAGATTTCGGTGGAGTGAACTATGGCTACACCTTC
NA,TRBV3-2,TRBJ2-7,NA,CASSQGGQGTSYEQYF,TGTGCCAGCAGCCAAGGGGGACAGGGAACCTCCTACGAGCAGTACTTC
NA,TRBV4-3,TRBJ1-6,few,CASSQVSPRDSPLHF,TGCGCCAGCAGCCAAGTGAGTCCCCGAGATTCACCCCTCCACTTT
NA,TRBV6-2/TRBV6-3,TRBJ2-2,few,CASTWFEPGTGELFF,TGTGCCAGCACCTGGTTCGAGCCGGGCACCGGGGAGCTGTTTTTT
NA,TRBV5-1,TRBJ1-5,NA,CASSLWTDQPQHF,TGCGCCAGCAGCCTGTGGACAGACCAGCCCCAGCATTTT
TRBD2,TRBV11-2,TRBJ2-5,many,CASSFSSGGRETQYF,TGTGCCAGCAGCTTCTCTAGCGGGGGGCGAGAGACCCAGTACTTC
NA,TRBV5-1,TRBJ1-2,once,CASSPAGTNYGYTF,TGCGCCAGCAGCCCGGCAGGGACCAACTATGGCTACACCTTC
NA,TRBV5-1,TRBJ2-1,NA,CASSLGLSDYNEQFF,TGCGCCAGCAGCTTGGGCCTATCCGACTACAATGAGCAGTTCTTC
TRBD1,TRBV7-9,TRBJ1-6,once,CASSTIRQGNSPLHF,TGTGCCAGCAGCACCATCCGACAGGGGAATTCACCCCTCCACTTT
NA,TRBV20-1,TRBJ2-3,few,CSARDYRDSASTDTQYF,TGCAGTGCTAGAGACTACCGGGACTCCGCTAGCACAGATACGCAGTATTTT
NA,TRBV4-1,TRBJ1-3,NA,CASSHPSGNTIYF,TGCGCCAGCAGCCACCCCTCTGGAAACACCATATATTTT
NA,TRBV7-9,TRBJ2-1,NA,CASSFEGGYNEQFF,TGTGCCAGCAGCTTTGAGGGGGGCTACAATGAGCAGTTCTTC
NA,TRBV27,TRBJ1-4,few,CASSLYPRVEKLFF,TGTGCCAGCAGTTTATACCCGAGGGTTGAAAAACTGTTTTTT
TRBD2,TRBV27,TRBJ2-5,NA,CASSRGLLAGEETQYF,TGTGCCAGCAGCCGAGGCCTCCTAGCGGGGGAAGAGACCCAGTACTTC
NA,TRBV13,TRBJ2-3,NA,CASSFWLGDTQYF,TGTGCCAGCAGCTTTTGGCTCGGAGATACGCAGTATTTT
TRBD1,TRBV25-1,TRBJ1-6,few,CASSDNRGRNNSPLHF,TGTGCCAGCAGTGATAACAGGGGCAGGAATAATTCACCCCTCCACTTT
NA,TRBV5-5,TRBJ2-3,few,CASSPRRGPVFADTQYF,TGTGCCAGCAGCCCCCGGCGGGGACCCGTATTCGCAGATACGCAGTATTTT
NA,TRBV5-1,TRBJ2-1,NA,CASSPGRPYNEQFF,TGCGCCAGCAGCCCCGGGCGGCCCTACAATGAGCAGTTCTTC
TRBD1,TRBV5-4,TRBJ1-1,NA,CASSWADRDTEAFF,TGTGCCAGCAGCTGGGCAGACAGGGACACTGAAGCTTTCTTT
TRBD2,TRBV19,TRBJ2-4,few,CASTPGGVSENIQYF,TGTGCCAGTACCCCGGGGGGGGTTAGCGAAAACATTCAGTACTTC
NA,TRBV4-2,TRBJ2-5,NA,CASRQDSSYGTQYF,TGTGCCAGCAGACAGGACAGCTCCTACGGGACCCAGTACTTC
TRBD1,TRBV6-2/TRBV6-3,TRBJ1-2,few,CASSRRQGYGYTF,TGTGCCAGCAGCAGGAGACAGGGCTATGGCTACACCTTC
NA,TRBV20-1,TRBJ2-5,NA,CSARGDGQGLETQYF,TGCAGTGCTAGGGGCGATGGCCAGGGGTTAGAGACCCAGTACTTC
TRBD1,TRBV7-9,TRBJ2-7,few,CASSYRDRDYEQYF,TGTGCCAGCAGCTACCGGGACAGGGACTACGAGCAGTACTTC
TRBD2,TRBV7-8,TRBJ2-2,many,CASSLRGGITGELFF,TGTGCCAGCAGCTTGCGGGGGGGAATCACCGGGGAGCTGTTTTTT
NA,TRBV28,TRBJ2-3,few,CASRESSDTQYF,TGTGCCAGCAGAGAGAGTTCAGATACGCAGTATTTT